This TCR beta chain originates from a study of cytomegalovirus exposure and HLA in healthy donors. Across the whole study: Genotyping of roughly 400 donors showed that over 80% belonged to the Caucasian-associated ancestry cluster.

Germline lookup yields CDR1 SNHLY and CDR2 FYNNEI. V trimming: 6 bases; J trimming: 7 bases; junction bases outside the gene matches: 12. The CDR3 is made up of 16 amino acids. This clone was seen a single time. Unrecorded immune exposures were likely, despite nominal health at sampling. Primers included in the PCR were 60 Vbeta and 13 Jbeta primers. Under the authors' procedure: Unique TCR beta chains totaled some 80 million in a later count, with roughly 10 million of them shared. Sequencing used immunoSEQ multiplex PCR; TCRdb keeps in-frame clones, though not all of them. The DNA gave D and trimming, while V, J and clone size come from that table. The sample yields some 200,000 clones, roughly four fifths seen once.

The receptor was derived from a woman aged 18-29 years in good health and CMV-seronegative. The chain recombines TRBV2 with TRBJ1-5, with 10 bases aligning to TRBD1. Sequenced: PBMCs. Here the CDR3 reads CASSVTGTGAHQPQHF. Here the CDR3 DNA reads TGTGCCAGCAGCGTGACCGGGACAGGGGCGCACCAGCCCCAGCATTTT.